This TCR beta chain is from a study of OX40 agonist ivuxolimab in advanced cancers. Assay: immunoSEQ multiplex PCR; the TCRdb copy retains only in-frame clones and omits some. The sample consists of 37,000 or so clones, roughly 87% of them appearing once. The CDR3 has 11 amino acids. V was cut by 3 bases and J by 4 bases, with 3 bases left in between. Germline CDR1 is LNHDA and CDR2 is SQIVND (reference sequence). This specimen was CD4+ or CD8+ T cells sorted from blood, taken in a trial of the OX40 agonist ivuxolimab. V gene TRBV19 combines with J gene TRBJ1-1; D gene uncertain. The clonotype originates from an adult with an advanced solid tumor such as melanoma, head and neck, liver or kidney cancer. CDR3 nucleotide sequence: TGTGCCAGTAGTATGGTCACTGAAGCTTTCTTT. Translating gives CASSMVTEAFF.